The 13 T cell receptor beta chains reported below all come from one sample, sequenced in a study of cytomegalovirus exposure and HLA in healthy donors. Measured with immunoSEQ multiplex PCR; TCRdb has only the in-frame clones, and not every one. The sample consists of 70,000 to 80,000 clones, around 94% of them appearing once. The sample taken for sequencing was PBMCs. Source of these receptors: a young woman in good health and CMV-seropositive.

The genes are TRBV6-5 and TRBJ1-5, with D perhaps matching TRBD1 (6 bases). This CDR3 has 13 amino acids. Germline V gene lookup returns CDR1 MNHEY and CDR2 SVGAGI. V dropped 6 bases and J dropped 4 bases, with 10 bases sitting between them. CDR3 sequence: CASSRTENQPQHF. The CDR3 nucleotides read TGTGCCAGCAGCCGGACAGAGAATCAGCCCCAGCATTTT.

The V and J genes are TRBV6-4 and TRBJ2-1, with D maybe TRBD1 (5 bases). The V gene's germline CDR1 is MRHNA and CDR2 SNTAGT. The V and J ends lost 3 bases and 3 bases respectively, with 15 bases between them. The CDR3 has 16 residues. DNA of the CDR3: TGTGCCAGCAGTGAGGAGCAGGGTCTCCTCTACAATGAGCAGTTCTTC. Protein: CASSEEQGLLYNEQFF.

This clone was seen more than once but under ten times. The chain uses TRBV4-3 and TRBJ2-1; D is unclear. V shed 4 bases and J shed 9 bases, with 22 bases lying between them. The CDR3 loop spans 16 amino acids. Germline V lookup: CDR1 LGHNA, CDR2 YSLEER. The CDR3 loop is CASSPVPTPNLSEQFF. The CDR3 nucleotides are TGCGCCAGCAGCCCCGTCCCTACGCCGAATTTGAGTGAGCAGTTCTTC.

The V and J genes are TRBV9 and TRBJ1-6, with D uncertain. In germline, CDR1 is SGDLS, CDR2 YYNGEE. V was pared by 2 bases and J by 3 bases, with 6 bases between. This CDR3 contains 14 residues. The CDR3 nucleotides are TGTGCCAGCAGCGTTACTGACTATAATTCACCCCTCCACTTT. Translating gives CASSVTDYNSPLHF.

This chain connects TRBV4-1 to TRBJ2-5; weak D call: TRBD1 (7 bases). This CDR3 has 14 residues. Germline V gene data show CDR1 as MGHRA and CDR2 as YSYEKL. The germline V and J ends were trimmed by 4 bases and 3 bases, with 12 bases remaining between them. As DNA, the CDR3 is TGCGCCAGCAGCCCCGCAGGGGGGAAAGAGACCCAGTACTTC. It is translated as CASSPAGGKETQYF.

The J gene is TRBJ2-1, the V gene TRBV19; TRBD2 matches at 10 bases. V trimming: 4 bases; J trimming: 2 bases; junction bases outside the gene matches: 2. Looked up from germline, CDR1 is LNHDA and CDR2 is SQIVND (reference sequence). This CDR3 contains 15 residues. The CDR3 nucleotides are TGTGCCAGTAGTACTAGCGGGAGAACCTACAATGAGCAGTTCTTC. It translates to CASSTSGRTYNEQFF.

V is TRBV5-6 and J is TRBJ2-7; D might be TRBD1 (5 bases). The length of the CDR3 is 13 residues. Germline V lookup: CDR1 SGHDT, CDR2 YYEEEE. V lost 1 base and J lost 4, with 9 bases in between. CDR3 in DNA: TGTGCCAGCAGCTTGTTAGGGGAATACGAGCAGTACTTC. This codes for CASSLLGEYEQYF.

The gene calls are TRBV2 and TRBJ2-3, with 8 nucleotides matching TRBD2. The trim removed 6 bases at V and 0 bases at J, leaving 11 bases unmatched. CDR1 and CDR2 (germline): SNHLY, FYNNEI. CDR3 size: 17 residues. The CDR3 here is CASSAPRGGTSTDTQYF. The CDR3 DNA reads as TGTGCCAGCAGCGCACCCCGGGGGGGCACGAGCACAGATACGCAGTATTTT.

This chain uses TRBV29-1 with TRBJ2-7; 7 bases agree with TRBD1. V shed 6 bases and J 5 bases; nucleotides not matched to a gene: 13. This CDR3 has 14 residues. Germline assignment: CDR1 SQVTM and CDR2 ANQGSEA. The CDR3 is CSVLLGGPEDEQYF. CDR3 sequence (DNA): TGCAGCGTCCTATTAGGGGGCCCCGAGGACGAGCAGTACTTC.

V usage is TRBV2 and J usage is TRBJ2-1, with 11 bases lining up with TRBD2. This CDR3 spans 17 amino acids. CDR1 and CDR2 from the germline V gene are SNHLY and FYNNEI. After removal of 6 bases from V and 1 base from J, the junction contained 8 bases not matched to a gene. CDR3: CASRVSGGGKSYNEQFF. Written as DNA, the CDR3 is TGTGCCAGCAGAGTTAGCGGGGGGGGGAAGTCCTACAATGAGCAGTTCTTC.

The V gene is TRBV30, the J gene TRBJ2-5; no clear D. Trimming pared 2 bases from V and 4 bases from J, leaving 5 bases between. Germline V gene data show CDR1 as GTSNPN and CDR2 as SVGIG (reference sequence). The CDR3 has 11 amino acids. CDR3 nucleotides: TGTGCCTGGAGTCGTCCAGAGACCCAGTACTTC. Amino acids: CAWSRPETQYF.

This clone was found once. This chain uses TRBV27 with TRBJ2-1, with D perhaps matching TRBD1 (6 bases). The CDR3 is made up of 14 amino acids. Trimming cost V 7 bases and J 10 bases, with 20 bases left between them. Germline assignment: CDR1 MNHEY and CDR2 SMNVEV (reference sequence). CDR3 coding DNA: TGTGCCAGCAATGGACTCCACAGGGTTGGGGAGCAGTTCTTC. It codes for CASNGLHRVGEQFF.

The chain has TRBV7-2 and TRBJ2-1; 13 positions match TRBD2. The V gene end was trimmed by 3 bases and the J gene end by 7 bases; junction bases not matched to a gene: 9. This CDR3 contains 17 residues. Germline values: CDR1 SGHTA, CDR2 FQGNSA. The CDR3 loop reads CASSLNPGLAGLNEQFF. The CDR3 bases are TGTGCCAGCAGCTTGAACCCGGGACTAGCGGGATTAAATGAGCAGTTCTTC. The whole variable domain, remainder taken from reference TRBV7-2 and TRBJ2-1, is GAGVSQSPSNKVTEKGKDVELRCDPISGHTALYWYRQSLGQGLEFLIYFQGNSAPDKSGLPSDRFSAERTGGSVSTLTIQRTQQEDSAVYLCASSLNPGLAGLNEQFFGPGTRLTVL.